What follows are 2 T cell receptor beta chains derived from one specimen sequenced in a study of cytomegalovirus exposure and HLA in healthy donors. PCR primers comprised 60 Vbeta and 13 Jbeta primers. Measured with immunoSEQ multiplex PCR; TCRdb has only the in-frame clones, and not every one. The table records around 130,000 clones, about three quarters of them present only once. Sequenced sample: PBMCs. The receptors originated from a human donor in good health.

The CDR3 loop reads CASSFLYEQYF. The CDR3 coding sequence is TGTGCCAGCAGTTTCCTCTACGAGCAGTACTTC. This sequence joins TRBV6-1 and TRBJ2-7, with no clear D. Trimming took off 5 bases at V and 3 bases at J, with 5 bases between the two ends. The CDR3 covers 11 residues. Germline V gives CDR1 MNHNS, CDR2 SASEGT.

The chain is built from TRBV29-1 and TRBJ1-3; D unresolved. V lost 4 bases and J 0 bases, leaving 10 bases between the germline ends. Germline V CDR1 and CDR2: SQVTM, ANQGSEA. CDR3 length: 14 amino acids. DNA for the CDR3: TGCAGCGTTGTAGCGGCGAGCTCTGGAAACACCATATATTTT. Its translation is CSVVAASSGNTIYF.